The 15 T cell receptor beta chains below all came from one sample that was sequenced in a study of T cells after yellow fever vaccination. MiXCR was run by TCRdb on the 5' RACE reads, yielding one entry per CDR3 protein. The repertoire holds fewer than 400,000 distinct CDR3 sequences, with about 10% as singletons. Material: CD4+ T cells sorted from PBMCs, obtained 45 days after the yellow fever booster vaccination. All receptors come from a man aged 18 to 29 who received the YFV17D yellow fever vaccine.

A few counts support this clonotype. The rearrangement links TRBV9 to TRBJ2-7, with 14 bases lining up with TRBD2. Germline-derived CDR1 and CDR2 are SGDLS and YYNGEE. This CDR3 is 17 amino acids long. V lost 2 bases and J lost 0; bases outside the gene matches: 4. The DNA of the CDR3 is TGTGCCAGCAGCGTCGGACTAGCGGGGGGCTCCTCCTACGAGCAGTACTTC. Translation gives CASSVGLAGGSSYEQYF.

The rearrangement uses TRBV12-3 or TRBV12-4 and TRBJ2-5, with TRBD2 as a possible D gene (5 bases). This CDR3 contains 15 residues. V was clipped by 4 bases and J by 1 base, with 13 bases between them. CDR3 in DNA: TGTGCCAGCAGTTATTCCGGACTGACCCAAGAGACCCAGTACTTC. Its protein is CASSYSGLTQETQYF.

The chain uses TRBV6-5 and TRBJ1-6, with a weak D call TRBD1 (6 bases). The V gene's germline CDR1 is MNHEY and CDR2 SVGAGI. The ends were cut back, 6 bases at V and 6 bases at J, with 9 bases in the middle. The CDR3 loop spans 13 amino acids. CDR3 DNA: TGTGCCAGCAGGCAGGGGACTAATTCACCCCTCCACTTT. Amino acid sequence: CASRQGTNSPLHF.

The DNA of the CDR3 is TGCGCCAGCAGCTCAGGGGAAGCCTACAATGAGCAGTTCTTC. Encoded protein: CASSSGEAYNEQFF. The chain recombines TRBV5-1 with TRBJ2-1; D perhaps matches TRBD1 (6 bases). V lost 3 bases and J lost 2, with 9 bases in between. CDR3 length: 14 amino acids. The germline V gene has CDR1 SGHRS and CDR2 YFSETQ.

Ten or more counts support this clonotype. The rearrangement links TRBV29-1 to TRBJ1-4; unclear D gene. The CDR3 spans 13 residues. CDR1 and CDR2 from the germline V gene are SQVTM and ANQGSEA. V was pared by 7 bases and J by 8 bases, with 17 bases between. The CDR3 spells CSGRRTVTEKLFF. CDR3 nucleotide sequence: TGCAGCGGGAGGAGGACGGTGACCGAAAAACTGTTTTTT.

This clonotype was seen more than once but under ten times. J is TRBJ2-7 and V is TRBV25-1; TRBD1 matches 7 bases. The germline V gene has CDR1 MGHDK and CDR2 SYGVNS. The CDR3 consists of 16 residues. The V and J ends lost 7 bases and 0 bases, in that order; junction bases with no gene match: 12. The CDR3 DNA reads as TGTGCCAGCACCAGAACCGGGACAGCTAGCTCCTACGAGCAGTACGTC. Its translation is CASTRTGTASSYEQYV.

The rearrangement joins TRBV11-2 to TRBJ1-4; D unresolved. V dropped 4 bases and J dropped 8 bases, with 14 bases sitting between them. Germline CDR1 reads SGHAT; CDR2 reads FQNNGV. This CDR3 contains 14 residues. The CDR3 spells CASSSQIGREKLFF. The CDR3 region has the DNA TGTGCCAGCAGCTCCCAGATTGGGAGGGAAAAACTGTTTTTT.

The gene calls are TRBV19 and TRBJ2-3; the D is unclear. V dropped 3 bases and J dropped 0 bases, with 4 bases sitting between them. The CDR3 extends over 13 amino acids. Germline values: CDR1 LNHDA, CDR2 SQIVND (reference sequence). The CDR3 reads CASSMTSTDTQYF. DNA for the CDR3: TGTGCCAGTAGTATGACGAGCACAGATACGCAGTATTTT.

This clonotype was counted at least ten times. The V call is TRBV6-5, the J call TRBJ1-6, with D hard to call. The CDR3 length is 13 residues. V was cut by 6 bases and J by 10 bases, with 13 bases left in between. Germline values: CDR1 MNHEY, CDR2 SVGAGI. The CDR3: CASSYGIESPLHF. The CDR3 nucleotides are TGTGCCAGCAGCTACGGTATAGAATCACCCCTCCACTTT.

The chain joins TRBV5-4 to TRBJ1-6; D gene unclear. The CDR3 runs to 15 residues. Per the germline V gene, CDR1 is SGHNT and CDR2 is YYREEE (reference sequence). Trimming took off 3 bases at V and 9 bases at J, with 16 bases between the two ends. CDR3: CASSYGRIALSPLHF. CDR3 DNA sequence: TGTGCCAGCAGCTACGGACGGATCGCTCTTTCACCCCTCCACTTT.

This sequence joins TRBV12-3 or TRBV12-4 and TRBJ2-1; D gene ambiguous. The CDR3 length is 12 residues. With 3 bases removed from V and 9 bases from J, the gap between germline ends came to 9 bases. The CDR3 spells CASSFQWAEQFF. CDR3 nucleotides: TGTGCCAGCAGTTTTCAGTGGGCTGAGCAGTTCTTC.

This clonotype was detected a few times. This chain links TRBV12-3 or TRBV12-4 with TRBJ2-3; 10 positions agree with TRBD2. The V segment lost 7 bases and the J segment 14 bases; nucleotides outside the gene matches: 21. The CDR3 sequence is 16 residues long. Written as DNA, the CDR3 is TGTGCCAGCATCCTAAGGGAGAGGGGACTAGCGACCCCACGGTATTTT. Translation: CASILRERGLATPRYF.

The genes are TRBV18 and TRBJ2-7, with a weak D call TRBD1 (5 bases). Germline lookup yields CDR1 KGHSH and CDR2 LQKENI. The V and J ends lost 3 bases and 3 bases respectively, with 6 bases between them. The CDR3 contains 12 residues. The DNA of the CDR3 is TGTGCCAGCTCACCCGGACACTACGAGCAGTACGTC. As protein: CASSPGHYEQYV.

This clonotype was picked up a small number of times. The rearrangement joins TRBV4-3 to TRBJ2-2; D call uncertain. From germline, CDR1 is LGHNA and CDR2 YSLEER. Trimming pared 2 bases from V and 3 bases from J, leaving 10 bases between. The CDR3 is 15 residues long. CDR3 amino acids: CASSQLVGDTGELFF. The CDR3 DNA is TGCGCCAGCAGCCAACTGGTAGGCGACACCGGGGAGCTGTTTTTT.

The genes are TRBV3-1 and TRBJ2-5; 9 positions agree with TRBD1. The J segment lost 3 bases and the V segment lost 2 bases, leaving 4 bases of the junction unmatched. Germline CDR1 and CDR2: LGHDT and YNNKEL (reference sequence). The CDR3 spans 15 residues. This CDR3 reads CASSQTGTGKETQYF. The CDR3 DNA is TGTGCCAGCAGCCAAACCGGGACAGGGAAAGAGACCCAGTACTTC.